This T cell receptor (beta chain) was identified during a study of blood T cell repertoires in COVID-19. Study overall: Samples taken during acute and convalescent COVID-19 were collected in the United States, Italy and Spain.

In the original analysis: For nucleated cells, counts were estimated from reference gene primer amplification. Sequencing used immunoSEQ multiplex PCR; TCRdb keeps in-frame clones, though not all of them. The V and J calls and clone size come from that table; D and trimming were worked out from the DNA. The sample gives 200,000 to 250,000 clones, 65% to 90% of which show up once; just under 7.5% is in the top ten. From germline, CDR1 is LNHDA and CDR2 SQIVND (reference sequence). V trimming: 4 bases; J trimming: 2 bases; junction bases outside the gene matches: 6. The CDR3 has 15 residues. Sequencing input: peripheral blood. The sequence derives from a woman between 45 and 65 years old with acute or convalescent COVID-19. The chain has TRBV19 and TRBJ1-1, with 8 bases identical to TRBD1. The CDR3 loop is CASSTGQVVNTEAFF. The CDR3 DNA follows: TGTGCCAGTAGTACGGGACAGGTGGTAAACACTGAAGCTTTCTTT.